In its sample, the clone carrying this T cell receptor beta chain was seen a few times. No antigen is known for it. Profiled with immunoSEQ multiplex PCR; TCRdb holds only in-frame clones, not every one. The table records 1,000 to 1,200 clones, approximately 35% of them present only once. The CDR3 is 16 residues long. The germline V gene encodes CDR1 SGHNT and CDR2 YENEEA. V lost 3 bases and J lost 2, with 16 bases in between. The data stem from a study of T cells in localized non-small cell lung cancer. General study findings and limits: Because sequencing included only one region (of the tumor), heterogeneity remains possible. Uninvolved neighboring lung showed the greatest T cell clonality, exceeding tumor.

The material was lung tumor tissue, obtained before any cancer treatment. The chain recombines TRBV11-3 with TRBJ2-5; the D gene is possibly TRBD2 (6 bases). The sequence was obtained from a male donor older than 55 with stage I squamous cell lung carcinoma. The CDR3 region is CASSLAAEGGQETQYF. The CDR3 DNA reads as TGTGCCAGCAGCTTGGCCGCAGAGGGAGGACAAGAGACCCAGTACTTC.